This is a list of T cell receptor beta chains from one sample in a study of blood T cell repertoires in COVID-19. Sequenced by immunoSEQ multiplex PCR; TCRdb stores in-frame clones only, minus some. The sample consists of roughly 210,000 clones, around 84% of them appearing once. The material sequenced was peripheral blood. Every receptor here comes from a woman of 80 years or more with COVID-19, enrolled during active disease. Both conserved end residues are part of each CDR3. Fields, in order: V gene, clone size, J gene, D gene, CDR3 protein, CDR3 DNA. D genes are given only for firm matches. Only some rows state a clone size, as once, few, many or a class for expanded clones.

TRBV7-9,.,TRBJ1-4,.,CASSLGQNNEKLFF,TGTGCCAGCAGCTTAGGACAGAATAATGAAAAACTGTTTTTT
TRBV4-2,.,TRBJ1-1,.,CASSQPPGQLSTEAFF,TGTGCCAGCAGCCAACCACCTGGACAGCTCTCAACTGAAGCTTTCTTT
TRBV2,.,TRBJ2-5,TRBD2,CATQRGGRETQYF,TGTGCCACCCAGCGGGGGGGCCGCGAGACCCAGTACTTC
TRBV4-1,.,TRBJ1-5,.,CASSQDGGSYSNQPQHF,TGCGCCAGCAGCCAAGATGGAGGTTCCTATAGCAATCAGCCCCAGCATTTT
TRBV11-1,.,TRBJ2-7,TRBD1,CASSRDRTYEQYF,TGTGCCAGCAGCCGGGACAGGACTTACGAGCAGTACTTC
TRBV7-9,few,TRBJ1-6,.,CASRHKEDSLALHF,TGTGCCAGCAGGCACAAAGAGGACTCGTTAGCCCTCCACTTT
TRBV10-3,.,TRBJ1-6,TRBD1,CAISTGTGSSSPLHF,TGTGCCATCAGTACCGGGACAGGGTCGTCTTCACCCCTCCACTTT
TRBV6-1,.,TRBJ1-5,.,CASSERQGAQPQHF,TGTGCCAGCAGTGAAAGACAAGGCGCTCAGCCCCAGCATTTT
TRBV5-1,.,TRBJ2-3,TRBD1,CASFLQPGQGPDTQYF,TGCGCCAGCTTCCTTCAACCGGGACAGGGACCAGATACGCAGTATTTT
TRBV28,.,TRBJ2-3,TRBD1,CASNSLGGQGYGTQYF,TGTGCCAGCAACTCCCTGGGTGGACAGGGTTATGGTACGCAGTATTTT
TRBV7-9,.,TRBJ1-5,TRBD1,CASSRNGQGDQPQHF,TGTGCCAGCAGCCGGAACGGACAGGGGGATCAGCCCCAGCATTTT
TRBV5-1,.,TRBJ2-3,TRBD2,CASSLTGGTAGTQYF,TGCGCCAGCAGCTTGACCGGGGGGACCGCAGGTACGCAGTATTTT
TRBV21-1,.,TRBJ2-3,.,CASSKITPQADTQYF,TGTGCCAGCAGCAAAATAACTCCACAGGCAGATACGCAGTATTTT
TRBV25-1,.,TRBJ2-5,.,CASSSGGKQETQYF,TGTGCCAGCAGTTCAGGCGGGAAACAAGAGACCCAGTACTTC
TRBV28,.,TRBJ1-2,TRBD1,CASSLLSRQGPGGYTF,TGTGCCAGCAGTCTCTTATCTAGACAGGGACCGGGAGGCTACACCTTC
TRBV29-1,.,TRBJ1-3,TRBD1,CSARQGMGSGNTIYF,TGCAGCGCCCGACAGGGAATGGGCTCTGGAAACACCATATATTTT
TRBV7-2,.,TRBJ2-5,.,CASSLRGGREETQYF,TGTGCCAGCAGCTTAAGGGGGGGGCGCGAAGAGACCCAGTACTTC
TRBV9,.,TRBJ2-7,.,CASSVDPKSSYEQYF,TGTGCCAGCAGCGTAGATCCCAAATCCTCCTACGAGCAGTACTTC
TRBV6-5,.,TRBJ2-5,TRBD1,CASSYSIPGGRETQYF,TGTGCCAGCAGTTACTCGATTCCAGGGGGCAGAGAGACCCAGTACTTC
TRBV5-6,.,TRBJ1-5,.,CASSLSTGGNQPQHF,TGTGCCAGCAGCTTGAGCACCGGGGGCAATCAGCCCCAGCATTTT
TRBV6-1,.,TRBJ2-1,TRBD1,CASSERGQRYEQFF,TGTGCCAGCAGTGAACGGGGACAGAGGTATGAGCAGTTCTTC
TRBV6-5,.,TRBJ1-2,.,CASTDSYGYTF,TGTGCCAGCACCGACAGCTATGGCTACACCTTC
TRBV24-1,.,TRBJ2-1,.,CATSDWGQGNNEQFF,TGTGCCACCAGTGATTGGGGGCAGGGGAACAATGAGCAGTTCTTC
TRBV27,.,TRBJ1-1,.,CASSSAGGAFF,TGTGCCAGCAGTTCCGCCGGGGGAGCTTTCTTT
TRBV5-6,.,TRBJ2-6,.,CASSLWGAGANVLTF,TGTGCCAGCAGCCTCTGGGGGGCTGGGGCCAACGTCCTGACTTTC
TRBV7-2,.,TRBJ1-5,TRBD1,CASSYRQGDQPQHF,TGTGCCAGCAGCTACCGACAGGGAGATCAGCCCCAGCATTTT
TRBV6-5,.,TRBJ2-7,.,CASSYSDYAGEQYF,TGTGCCAGCAGTTACTCTGACTATGCGGGAGAGCAGTACTTC
TRBV9,.,TRBJ2-2,TRBD2,CASSPFAGENTGELFF,TGTGCCAGCAGCCCCTTCGCGGGGGAGAACACCGGGGAGCTGTTTTTT
TRBV5-1,.,TRBJ1-4,TRBD1,CASSHKPGTANEKLFF,TGCGCCAGCAGCCATAAGCCCGGGACAGCAAATGAAAAACTGTTTTTT
TRBV3-1/TRBV3-2,.,TRBJ2-4,TRBD2,CASSQGSGTGPVSTGGRAKNIQYF,TGTGCCAGCAGCCAAGGATCCGGCACCGGACCGGTCTCAACGGGGGGGAGAGCCAAAAACATTCAGTACTTC
TRBV5-1,once,TRBJ2-1,TRBD2,CASSLVWRGGHNEQFF,TGCGCCAGCAGCTTGGTTTGGCGGGGGGGCCACAATGAGCAGTTCTTC
TRBV5-1,.,TRBJ1-2,.,CASSFTETYGYTF,TGCGCCAGCAGCTTCACAGAAACCTATGGCTACACCTTC
TRBV19,.,TRBJ1-5,.,CASSSTGQNQPQHF,TGTGCCAGTAGTTCGACAGGTCAGAATCAGCCCCAGCATTTT
TRBV9,.,TRBJ2-5,.,CASSVAPVETQYF,TGTGCCAGCAGCGTAGCTCCAGTGGAGACCCAGTACTTC
TRBV29-1,.,TRBJ1-1,.,CSVAKTAAVEAFF,TGCAGCGTTGCAAAAACGGCGGCGGTTGAAGCTTTCTTT
TRBV25-1,.,TRBJ2-5,TRBD1,CASSEDRDLQETQYF,TGTGCCAGCAGTGAAGACAGGGACCTCCAAGAGACCCAGTACTTC
TRBV5-1,.,TRBJ2-7,.,CASSPPGDEQYF,TGCGCCAGCAGCCCTCCAGGGGACGAGCAGTACTTC
TRBV6-5,.,TRBJ1-2,TRBD1,CASRVDRGSGYTF,TGTGCCAGCAGGGTGGACAGGGGAAGTGGCTACACCTTC
TRBV29-1,.,TRBJ2-3,TRBD2,CSVEGVRGGGLVDTQYF,TGCAGCGTTGAGGGGGTCAGAGGCGGGGGGCTTGTAGATACGCAGTATTTT
TRBV18,.,TRBJ2-3,.,CASSRGVHTQYF,TGTGCCAGCTCACGGGGGGTCCATACGCAGTATTTT
TRBV28,.,TRBJ1-1,TRBD1,CASSERQGATTEAFF,TGTGCCAGCAGTGAGCGGCAGGGGGCGACCACTGAAGCTTTCTTT
TRBV18,.,TRBJ1-3,.,CASSQSKGTYSGNTIYF,TGTGCCAGCTCTCAATCAAAGGGGACTTACTCTGGAAACACCATATATTTT
TRBV6-6,.,TRBJ1-5,.,CASSYYSSNQPQHF,TGTGCCAGCAGTTACTATTCAAGCAATCAGCCCCAGCATTTT
TRBV5-1,.,TRBJ2-1,.,CASSLDSSYNEQFF,TGCGCCAGCAGCCTCGACAGCTCCTACAATGAGCAGTTCTTC
TRBV18,.,TRBJ1-4,TRBD1,CASSQTGKGEKLFF,TGTGCCAGCTCACAGACAGGGAAAGGCGAAAAACTGTTTTTT
TRBV5-1,.,TRBJ2-7,TRBD2,CASSSGLAGGGYYEQYF,TGCGCCAGCAGCTCGGGACTAGCGGGGGGTGGGTACTACGAGCAGTACTTC
TRBV4-1,.,TRBJ1-6,.,CASSQDVSSYNSPLHF,TGCGCCAGCAGCCAAGACGTGAGCTCCTATAATTCACCCCTCCACTTT
TRBV5-1,once,TRBJ1-1,TRBD1,CASSQDRVRAEAFF,TGCGCCAGCAGCCAGGACAGGGTACGCGCTGAAGCTTTCTTT
TRBV2,.,TRBJ1-2,.,CASSETRANYGYTF,TGTGCCAGCAGTGAAACTAGGGCCAACTATGGCTACACCTTC
TRBV15,.,TRBJ1-2,TRBD1,CATSRDTGDYGYTF,TGTGCCACCAGCAGAGATACAGGGGACTATGGCTACACCTTC
TRBV7-2,.,TRBJ1-1,.,CASSLGFRGTEAFF,TGTGCCAGCAGCTTGGGATTTCGGGGCACTGAAGCTTTCTTT
TRBV10-3,.,TRBJ1-1,.,CAIRNRDTEAFF,TGTGCCATCAGAAACCGGGACACTGAAGCTTTCTTT
TRBV5-5,.,TRBJ1-3,TRBD1,CASSISTGGLGNTIYF,TGTGCCAGCAGCATCTCGACAGGGGGCCTTGGAAACACCATATATTTT
TRBV19,.,TRBJ1-1,.,CASSISWGVNTEAFF,TGTGCCAGTAGTATCTCCTGGGGAGTGAACACTGAAGCTTTCTTT
TRBV19,few,TRBJ1-5,.,CASTSGLQPQHF,TGTGCCAGTACCTCGGGACTTCAGCCCCAGCATTTT
TRBV6-4,once,TRBJ2-3,.,CATPGGFTDTQYF,TGTGCCACCCCTGGGGGGTTCACAGATACGCAGTATTTT
TRBV7-2,.,TRBJ2-5,.,CASSLGVPGETQYF,TGTGCCAGCAGCTTAGGGGTGCCCGGGGAGACCCAGTACTTC
TRBV7-8,.,TRBJ2-2,TRBD2,CASSLDPGGGVTGELFF,TGTGCCAGCAGCTTAGACCCCGGCGGGGGAGTCACCGGGGAGCTGTTTTTT
TRBV7-2,few,TRBJ1-6,.,CASSLGLDYSPLHF,TGTGCCAGCAGCTTAGGTTTAGATTATTCACCCCTCCACTTT
TRBV30,.,TRBJ1-1,.,CAWSRQMNTEAFF,TGTGCCTGGAGTAGACAGATGAACACTGAAGCTTTCTTT